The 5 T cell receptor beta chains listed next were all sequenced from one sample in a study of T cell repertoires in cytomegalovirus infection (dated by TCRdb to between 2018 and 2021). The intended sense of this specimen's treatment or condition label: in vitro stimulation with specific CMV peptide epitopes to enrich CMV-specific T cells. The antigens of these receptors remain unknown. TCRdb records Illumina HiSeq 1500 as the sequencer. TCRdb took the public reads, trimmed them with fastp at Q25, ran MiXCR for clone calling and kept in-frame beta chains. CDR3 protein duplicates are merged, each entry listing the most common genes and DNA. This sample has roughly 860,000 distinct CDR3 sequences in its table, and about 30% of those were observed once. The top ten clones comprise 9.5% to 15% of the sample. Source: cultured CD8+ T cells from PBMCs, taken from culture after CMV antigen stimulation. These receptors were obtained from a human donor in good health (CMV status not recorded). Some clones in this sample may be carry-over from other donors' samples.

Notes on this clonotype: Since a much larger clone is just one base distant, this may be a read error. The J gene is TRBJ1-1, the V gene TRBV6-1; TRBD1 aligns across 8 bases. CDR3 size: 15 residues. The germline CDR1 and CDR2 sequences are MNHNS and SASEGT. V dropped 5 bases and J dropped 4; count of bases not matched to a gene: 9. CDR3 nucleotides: TGTGCCAGCAGTCCGAGACAGGGGAGAGTCACTGAAGCTTTCTTT. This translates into CASSPRQGRVTEAFF.

This CDR3 reads CASSTSQGVAYEQYF. The CDR3 coding sequence is TGTGCCAGCAGCACCTCCCAGGGGGTGGCCTACGAGCAGTACTTC. V usage is TRBV14 and J usage is TRBJ2-7, with 7 bases matching TRBD1. Germline trimming cut 5 bases from V and 2 bases from J; bases unmatched to any gene: 9. CDR3 length equals 15 residues. Germline V lookup: CDR1 SGHDN, CDR2 FVKESK.

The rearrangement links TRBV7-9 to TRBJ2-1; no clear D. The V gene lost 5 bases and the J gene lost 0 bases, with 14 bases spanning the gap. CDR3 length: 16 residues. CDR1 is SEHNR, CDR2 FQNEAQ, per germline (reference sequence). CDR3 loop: CASSDTNGSSYNEQFF. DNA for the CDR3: TGTGCCAGCAGCGATACTAACGGCTCCTCCTACAATGAGCAGTTCTTC.

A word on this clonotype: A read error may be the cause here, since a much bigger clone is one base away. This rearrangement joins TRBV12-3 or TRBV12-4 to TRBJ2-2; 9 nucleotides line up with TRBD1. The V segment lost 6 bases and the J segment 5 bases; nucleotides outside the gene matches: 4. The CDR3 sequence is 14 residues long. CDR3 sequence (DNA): TGTGCCAGCAGCGGGACAGGGAAGACCGGGGAGCTGTTTTTT. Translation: CASSGTGKTGELFF.

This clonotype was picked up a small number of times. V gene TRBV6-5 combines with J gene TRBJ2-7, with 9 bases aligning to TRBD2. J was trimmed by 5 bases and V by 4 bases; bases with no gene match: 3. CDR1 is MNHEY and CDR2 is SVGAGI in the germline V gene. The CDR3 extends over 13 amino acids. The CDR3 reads CASSLAGENEQYF. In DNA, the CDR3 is TGTGCCAGCAGTTTAGCGGGGGAGAACGAGCAGTACTTC.